This entry lists 7 T cell receptor beta chains sequenced from one sample in a study of T-cell memory formation after mild COVID-19. Each CDR3 protein gets one entry after TCRdb re-called the 5' RACE reads with MiXCR. The sample includes approximately 340,000 distinct CDR3 sequences, 10% to 15% of them seen just once. Sequencing used PBMCs or a T cell subset sorted from them (not recorded which). The receptors were sampled from a young man who had mild COVID-19 (a few samples of this study predate the infection). Cell type and time point are not known.

V and J are TRBV28 and TRBJ2-3; 8 bases are a match to TRBD1. V shed 7 bases and J 2 bases; nucleotides not matched to a gene: 11. Germline V gene lookup returns CDR1 MDHEN and CDR2 SYDVKM. The CDR3 sequence is 16 residues long. The CDR3, as DNA: TGTGCCAGCACCCCCTTCGCAGGGGGCATCACAGATACGCAGTATTTT. This gives the protein CASTPFAGGITDTQYF.

In its sample, this clonotype was seen a few times. This rearrangement joins TRBV7-3 to TRBJ2-1; 7 bases fit TRBD2. CDR3 size: 14 residues. Germline trimming cut 3 bases from V and 7 bases from J; bases unmatched to any gene: 6. Per germline, CDR1 SGHTA and CDR2 FQGTGA. CDR3 in amino acids: CASSFTSVGNEQFF. Written as DNA, the CDR3 is TGTGCCAGCAGCTTCACTAGCGTGGGGAATGAGCAGTTCTTC.

The chain uses TRBV6-1 and TRBJ2-3; 7 nucleotides match TRBD1. Germline values: CDR1 MNHNS, CDR2 SASEGT. This CDR3 has 14 amino acids. Trimming removed 2 bases from V and 5 bases from J; junction bases left unmatched: 4. CDR3 nucleotides: TGTGCCAGCAGTGAAAGGGGGCCCGTAGATACGCAGTATTTT. Encoded protein: CASSERGPVDTQYF.

This chain joins TRBV24-1 and TRBJ2-7, with no clear D. The germline gives CDR1 KGHDR, CDR2 SFDVKD. V lost 5 bases and J 0 bases, leaving 13 bases between the germline ends. The CDR3 has 15 amino acids. The CDR3 coding sequence is TGTGCCACCAGTGGACGGACGGTGATCTCCTACGAGCAGTACTTC. Translated, it gives CATSGRTVISYEQYF.

This clonotype was counted between two and nine times. The genes are TRBV5-1 and TRBJ2-5; 7 bases line up with TRBD1. This CDR3 has 14 amino acids. Trimming at V came to 4 bases and at J to 4 bases, leaving 7 bases not matched to a gene. Germline CDR1 and CDR2: SGHRS and YFSETQ. CDR3 residues: CASSTEGAGETQYF. The CDR3 DNA is TGCGCCAGCAGCACCGAGGGGGCTGGAGAGACCCAGTACTTC.

The rearrangement links TRBV5-1 to TRBJ1-2; D is perhaps TRBD1 (6 bases). CDR1 SGHRS and CDR2 YFSETQ come from the germline V gene. The CDR3 is made up of 13 amino acids. V shed 0 bases and J shed 7 bases, with 10 bases lying between them. The CDR3 region has the DNA TGCGCCAGCAGCTTGGACGGACAGAGTGGCTACACCTTC. Translating gives CASSLDGQSGYTF. The complete variable domain, with remaining parts taken from reference TRBV5-1 and TRBJ1-2, reads KAGVTQTPRYLIKTRGQQVTLSCSPISGHRSVSWYQQTPGQGLQFLFEYFSETQRNKGNFPGRFSGRQFSNSRSEMNVSTLELGDSALYLCASSLDGQSGYTFGSGTRLTVV.

In this sample, this clonotype turned up a few times. The chain combines TRBV11-2 with TRBJ2-1, with TRBD2 matching over 11 bases. There are 16 residues in the CDR3. Germline lookup yields CDR1 SGHAT and CDR2 FQNNGV. V was pared by 3 bases and J by 8 bases, with 9 bases of the junction left unmatched. Here the CDR3 reads CASSFYIAGGPDEQFF. In nucleotides, the CDR3 is TGTGCCAGCAGCTTCTATATAGCGGGGGGGCCGGATGAGCAGTTCTTC.